This T cell receptor (beta chain) was recovered during a study of cytomegalovirus exposure and HLA in healthy donors. At the level of the study: Earlier findings included nearly 120 million unique TCR beta sequences obtained from about 179 million T cells.

PCR was performed using 60 Vbeta and 13 Jbeta primers. Generated by immunoSEQ multiplex PCR, the TCRdb table keeps only in-frame clones and is missing some. The sample contains about 150,000 clones, 75% to 80% of which appear only once. With respect to this clone: This specimen includes other DNA sequences encoding the same CDR3.

V lost 5 bases and J 1 base, leaving 7 bases between the germline ends. Germline assignment: CDR1 SQVTM and CDR2 ANQGSEA. This CDR3 comprises 12 residues. The V call is TRBV29-1, the J call TRBJ2-3, with a weak D call TRBD1 (6 bases). This receptor was identified in a male donor in good health and CMV-seronegative. Sequenced: PBMCs. CDR3 amino acids: CSVRQGTDTQYF. The CDR3 coding sequence is TGCAGCGTTCGACAGGGCACAGATACGCAGTATTTT.